Included here is one T cell receptor (beta chain) sequence, with context. As yet, its antigen is unknown. TCRdb's copy holds only in-frame clones and misses some; the assay was immunoSEQ multiplex PCR. Of some 150,000 clones in the sample, roughly nine tenths are singletons; the top ten hold roughly 1.7%. The source of the sample is a study of T cell responses to AZD1222 COVID-19 vaccine. Findings of the study overall: Recipients of AZD1222 seropositive at baseline numbered only 5 or 6.

The CDR3 consists of 13 residues. The V end lost 4 bases, the J end lost 4 bases, and 11 bases lay between the germline ends. Germline V gene data show CDR1 as SGHRS and CDR2 as YFSETQ. This sequence was found in an adult who received the AZD1222 COVID-19 vaccine. The specimen was peripheral blood, collected 28 days after the second AZD1222 dose. This chain connects TRBV5-1 to TRBJ1-2; D is unresolved. CDR3 coding DNA: TGCGCCAGCAGCACCGGGTCCATCTATGGCTACACCTTC. This codes for CASSTGSIYGYTF.